This TCR beta chain was documented in a study of shared clonotypes between healthy human individuals (dated by TCRdb to 2020 to 2021). Context from the whole study: The cohort comprised two women and a few men aged 18 to 49 years. Between about 0.9 and 9 billion PBMCs per donor were obtained by leukapheresis. Libraries were prepared and TCR repertoires were sequenced by different laboratories using diverse techniques, in order to increase sequencing depth and limit assay-specific biases. Per donor, three plates each were used for CD4 naive and CD4 memory, two for CD8 naive, and one for CD8 memory. To estimate repertoire size and how much clonotypes are shared between individuals, the study performed deep sequencing of blood TCR repertoires from five healthy adults.

The investigation overall reported the following: Sampling was restricted to blood, and TCR repertoires in tissues likely differ from the TCR repertoires found in blood. Because the study included only a small number of donors, the genetic and exposure-history diversity represented was limited. Higher generation probabilities were observed for clonotypes shared by all four sorted-subset donors than for non-shared clonotypes. Naive subsets generally had larger estimated clonotype richness than memory subsets. Pairwise subsampling led to the expectation that sequencing depth would affect the degree of clonotype sharing among donors. Even with the large sequencing depth, rarefaction of the sorted-subset datasets indicated that sequencing was incomplete. Around 5% of naive CD4, 3.5% of naive CD8, approximately 2% of memory CD4, and about 0.4% of memory CD8 clonotypes were shared across several donors.

Using the deep immunoSEQ assay, multiplex PCR amplified TCR CDR3 regions from genomic DNA. Extracted genomic DNA from each cell subset was spread evenly across all wells of several immunoSEQ 96-well plates, with each plate serving as a replicate. Each replicate PCR for sorted subsets received approximately 200 ng genomic DNA, equal to tens of thousands of T cell genomes. The purified libraries were quantified using a Qubit 3.0 fluorometer, sized with a Bioanalyzer 2100, and then quantified again using the KAPA Library Quantification kit. Every immunoSEQ 96-well plate was sequenced on a separate single-read 150-cycle Illumina NextSeq 550 flow cell. The authors' analysis ran thus. Because only junctional sequences without quality scores were contained in the immunoSEQ output, filtering matching that applied to full-length reads could not be performed. Sequences were annotated with PyIR, a Python wrapper for IgBLAST v1.9, using IMGT germline references to assign V/J genes and CDR3. Reads were filtered out if the reads had weak V/J assignments (E-value above 1e-6), no CDR3, stop codons, out-of-frame junctions, or ambiguous translated residues. V3J clonotypes were defined as sequences sharing an identical inferred V gene, J gene, and CDR3 amino acid sequence. Percentage overlap between repertoires was calculated by dividing the number of shared unique clonotypes by the size of the smaller repertoire. Richness of each repertoire was evaluated using RTK rarefaction, the Chao1 estimator, and Recon v2.1 estimates of unobserved clonotypes. Generation probabilities for all TCRbeta clonotypes obtained by the gDNA method from a handful of donors were computed using OLGA. The table was pulled from immuneACCESS by TCRdb, which kept in-frame rearrangements only. Such tables lose some clones; where checked, under half of the loss comes from unresolved V genes, and the rest has no known cause. D and trimming were read from the DNA, whereas the V and J calls and clone size are those reported in that table. Counted in this sample were about 1 million clones; approximately 68% of them appeared once. The top ten clones comprise over 1.3% of the sample.

The CDR3 measures 19 amino acids from cysteine to phenylalanine. Of the read, only the CDR3 DNA is kept; its 57 bases are in frame from base 1. Germline trimming amounts to 2 bases on V and 0 bases on J, with 9 as the count of junction bases outside the gene matches. The germline V gene specifies SGHRS as CDR1 and YFSETQ as CDR2. Turning to this clone: Its specific antigen is unknown. Nothing much larger sits one base from this clone, and base qualities are not available.

The donors were healthy, HIV-negative adults who had no recently reported acute infections or vaccinations. All donors were Caucasian adults living in Nashville, Tennessee, USA. CD4+ T cells were enriched by magnetic negative selection; naive cells were then positively selected on CD45RA, and the negative fraction formed the memory subset. Blood was obtained by leukapheresis, after which PBMCs were separated by Ficoll-Histopaque density gradient centrifugation and cryopreserved in liquid nitrogen vapor phase. Analytical flow cytometry was used to check the purity and quantity of every magnetically sorted T cell population. Each sorted fraction had its genomic DNA isolated and then quantified by UV absorbance on a Nanodrop 2000c.

The chain is made from TRBV5-1 and TRBJ2-1; the junction holds 12 bases that match TRBD2. The sequence derives from a man between 18 and 35 years old in good health. Sequencing input: memory CD4+ T cells sorted from blood. The cell subset or site label, as the study defines it: CD45RA-negative fraction. The DNA sequence reads TGCGCCAGCAGCTTTGAGTATACTAGCGGGAGGAGCTCCTACAATGAGCAGTTCTTC. Its amino acids are CASSFEYTSGRSSYNEQFF. Supplemented by the reference TRBV5-1 and TRBJ2-1 proteins around the CDR3, the complete variable domain is KAGVTQTPRYLIKTRGQQVTLSCSPISGHRSVSWYQQTPGQGLQFLFEYFSETQRNKGNFPGRFSGRQFSNSRSEMNVSTLELGDSALYLCASSFEYTSGRSSYNEQFFGPGTRLTVL.